This TCR beta chain was captured in a study of cytomegalovirus exposure and HLA in healthy donors. CDR3 length: 15 residues. CDR1 and CDR2 from the germline V gene are SEHNR and FQNEAQ (reference sequence). V was clipped by 3 bases and J by 1 base; unmatched bases: 5. Amplification used 60 Vbeta primers and 13 Jbeta primers. Data came from immunoSEQ multiplex PCR; TCRdb stores just in-frame clones and leaves some out. The sample has approximately 190,000 clones; over 80% are singletons. The receptor was derived from a man aged 35-49 years in good health and CMV-seropositive. The sequenced sample was PBMCs. The gene calls are TRBV7-9 and TRBJ2-7; TRBD2 matches at 8 bases. The CDR3 sequence is CASSFWGLGSYEQYF. In DNA, the CDR3 is TGTGCCAGCAGCTTTTGGGGACTAGGGTCCTACGAGCAGTACTTC.